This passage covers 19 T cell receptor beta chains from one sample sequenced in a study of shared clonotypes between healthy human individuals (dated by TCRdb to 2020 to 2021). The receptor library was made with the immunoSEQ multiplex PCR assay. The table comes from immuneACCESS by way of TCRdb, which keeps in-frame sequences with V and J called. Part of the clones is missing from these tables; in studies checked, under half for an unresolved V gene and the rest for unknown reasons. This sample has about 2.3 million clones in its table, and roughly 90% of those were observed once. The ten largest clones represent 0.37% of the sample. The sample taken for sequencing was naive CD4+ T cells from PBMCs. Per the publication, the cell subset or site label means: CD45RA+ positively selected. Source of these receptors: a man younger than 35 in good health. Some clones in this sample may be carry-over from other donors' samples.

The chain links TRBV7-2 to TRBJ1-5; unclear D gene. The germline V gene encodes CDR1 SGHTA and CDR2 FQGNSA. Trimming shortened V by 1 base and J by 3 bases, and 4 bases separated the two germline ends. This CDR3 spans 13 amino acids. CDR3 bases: TGTGCCAGCAGCTTAGTGGTCAATCAGCCCCAGCATTTT. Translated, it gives CASSLVVNQPQHF.

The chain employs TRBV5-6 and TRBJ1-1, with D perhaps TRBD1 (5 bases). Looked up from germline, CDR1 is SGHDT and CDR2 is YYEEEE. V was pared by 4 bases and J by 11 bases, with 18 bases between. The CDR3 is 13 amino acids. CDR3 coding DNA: TGTGCCAGCAGCCCGGGACCCTCAACGGGGGCTTTCTTT. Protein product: CASSPGPSTGAFF.

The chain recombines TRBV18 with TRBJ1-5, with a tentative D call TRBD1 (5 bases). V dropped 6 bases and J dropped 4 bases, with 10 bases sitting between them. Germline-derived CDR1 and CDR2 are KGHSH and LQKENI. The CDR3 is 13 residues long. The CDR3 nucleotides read TGTGCCAGCTCCGACAGTTCTAATCAGCCCCAGCATTTT. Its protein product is CASSDSSNQPQHF. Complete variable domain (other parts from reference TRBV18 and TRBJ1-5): NAGVMQNPRHLVRRRGQEARLRCSPMKGHSHVYWYRQLPEEGLKFMVYLQKENIIDESGMPKERFSAEFPKEGPSILRIQQVVRGDSAAYFCASSDSSNQPQHFGDGTRLSIL.

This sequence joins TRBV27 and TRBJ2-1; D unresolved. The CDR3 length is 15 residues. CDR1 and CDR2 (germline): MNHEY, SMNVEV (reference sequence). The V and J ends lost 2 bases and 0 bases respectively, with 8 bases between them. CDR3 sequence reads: CASSLTSLSYNEQFF. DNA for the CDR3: TGTGCCAGCAGTTTAACCTCCCTCTCCTACAATGAGCAGTTCTTC.

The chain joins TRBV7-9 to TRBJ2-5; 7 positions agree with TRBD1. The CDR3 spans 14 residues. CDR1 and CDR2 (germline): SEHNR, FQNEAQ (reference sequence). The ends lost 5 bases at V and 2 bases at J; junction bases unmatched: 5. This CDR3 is CASSKRGQQETQYF. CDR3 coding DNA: TGTGCCAGCAGCAAGAGGGGACAGCAAGAGACCCAGTACTTC. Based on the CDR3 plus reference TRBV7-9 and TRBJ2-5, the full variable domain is DTGVSQNPRHKITKRGQNVTFRCDPISEHNRLYWYRQTLGQGPEFLTYFQNEAQLEKSRLLSDRFSAERPKGSFSTLEIQRTEQGDSAMYLCASSKRGQQETQYFGPGTRLLVL.

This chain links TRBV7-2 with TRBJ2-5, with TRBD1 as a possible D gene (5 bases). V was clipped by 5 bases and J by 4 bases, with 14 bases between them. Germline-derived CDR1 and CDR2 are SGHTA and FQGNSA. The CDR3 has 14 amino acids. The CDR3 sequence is CASSARVRRETQYF. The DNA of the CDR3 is TGTGCCAGCAGCGCCAGGGTTAGGCGAGAGACCCAGTACTTC.

The CDR3 protein is CSVLLGRNTGELFF. Here the CDR3 DNA reads TGCAGCGTTTTGCTGGGGCGGAACACCGGGGAGCTGTTTTTT. V gene TRBV29-1 combines with J gene TRBJ2-2; TRBD1 might be the D (5 bases). V was trimmed by 5 bases and J by 1 base, leaving 11 bases between them. CDR1 and CDR2 from the germline V gene are SQVTM and ANQGSEA. This CDR3 spans 14 amino acids.

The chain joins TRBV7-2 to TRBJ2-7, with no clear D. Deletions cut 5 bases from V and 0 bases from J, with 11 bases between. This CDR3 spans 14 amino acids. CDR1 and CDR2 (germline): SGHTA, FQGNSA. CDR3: CASSGPPLSYEQYF. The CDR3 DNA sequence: TGTGCCAGCAGCGGACCTCCCCTCTCCTACGAGCAGTACTTC.

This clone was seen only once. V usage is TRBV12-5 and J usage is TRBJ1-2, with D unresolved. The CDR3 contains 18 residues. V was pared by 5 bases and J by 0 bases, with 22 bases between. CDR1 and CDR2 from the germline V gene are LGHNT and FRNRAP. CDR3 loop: CASGPELPFSNTNYGYTF. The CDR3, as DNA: TGTGCTAGTGGTCCCGAGCTCCCATTTAGTAACACTAACTATGGCTACACCTTC.

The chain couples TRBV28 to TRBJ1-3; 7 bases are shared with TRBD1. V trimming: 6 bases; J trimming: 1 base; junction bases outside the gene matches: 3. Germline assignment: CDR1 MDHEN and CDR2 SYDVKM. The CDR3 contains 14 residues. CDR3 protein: CASRQGNSGNTIYF. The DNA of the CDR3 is TGTGCCAGCAGACAGGGGAATTCTGGAAACACCATATATTTT.

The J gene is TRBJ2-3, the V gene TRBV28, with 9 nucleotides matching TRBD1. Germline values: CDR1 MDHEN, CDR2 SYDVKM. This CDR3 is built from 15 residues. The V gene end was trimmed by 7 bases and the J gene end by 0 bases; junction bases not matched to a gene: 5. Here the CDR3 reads CASTSGTGSTDTQYF. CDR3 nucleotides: TGTGCCAGCACATCCGGGACAGGGAGCACAGATACGCAGTATTTT.

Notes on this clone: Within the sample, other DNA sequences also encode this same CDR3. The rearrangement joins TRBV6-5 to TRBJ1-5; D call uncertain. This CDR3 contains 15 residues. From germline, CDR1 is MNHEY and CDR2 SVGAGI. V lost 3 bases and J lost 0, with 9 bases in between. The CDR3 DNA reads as TGTGCCAGCAGTTATTCAGCGTATAGCAATCAGCCCCAGCATTTT. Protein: CASSYSAYSNQPQHF.

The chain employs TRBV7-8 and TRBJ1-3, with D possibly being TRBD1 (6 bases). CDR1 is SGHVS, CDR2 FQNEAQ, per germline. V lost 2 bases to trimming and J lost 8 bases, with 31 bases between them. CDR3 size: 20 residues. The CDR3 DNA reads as TGTGCCAGCAGCTTACTTTTAGTCCATCAGGGGAACTTGGGGCGTGACACCATATATTTT. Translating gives CASSLLLVHQGNLGRDTIYF.

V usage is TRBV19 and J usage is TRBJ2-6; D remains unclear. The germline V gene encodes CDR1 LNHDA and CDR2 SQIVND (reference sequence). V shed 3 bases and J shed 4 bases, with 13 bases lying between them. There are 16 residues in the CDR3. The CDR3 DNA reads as TGTGCCAGTAGTATTAGTCGCCCGAGCGGGGCCAACGTCCTGACTTTC. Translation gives CASSISRPSGANVLTF. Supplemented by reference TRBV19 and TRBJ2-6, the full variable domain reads DGGITQSPKYLFRKEGQNVTLSCEQNLNHDAMYWYRQDPGQGLRLIYYSQIVNDFQKGDIAEGYSVSREKKESFPLTVTSAQKNPTAFYLCASSISRPSGANVLTFGAGSRLTVL.

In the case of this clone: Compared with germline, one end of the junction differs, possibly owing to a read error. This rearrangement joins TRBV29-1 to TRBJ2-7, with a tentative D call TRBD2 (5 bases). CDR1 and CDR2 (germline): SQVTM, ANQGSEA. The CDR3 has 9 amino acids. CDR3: CSVSGGLNF. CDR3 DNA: TGCAGCGTTAGCGGAGGTCTGAACTTC.

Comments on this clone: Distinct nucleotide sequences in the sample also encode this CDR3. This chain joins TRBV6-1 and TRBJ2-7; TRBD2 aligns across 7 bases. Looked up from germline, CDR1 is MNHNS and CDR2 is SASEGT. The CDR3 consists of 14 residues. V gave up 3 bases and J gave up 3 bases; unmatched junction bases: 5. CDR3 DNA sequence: TGTGCCAGCAGTGACTCTGGGAGGGGCTACGAGCAGTACTTC. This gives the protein CASSDSGRGYEQYF.

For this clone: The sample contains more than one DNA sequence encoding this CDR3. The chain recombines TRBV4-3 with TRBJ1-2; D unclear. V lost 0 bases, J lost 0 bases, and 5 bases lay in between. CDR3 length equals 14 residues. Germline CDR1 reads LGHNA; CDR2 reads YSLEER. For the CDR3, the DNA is TGCGCCAGCAGCCAAGATCGGGCTAACTATGGCTACACCTTC. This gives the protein CASSQDRANYGYTF.

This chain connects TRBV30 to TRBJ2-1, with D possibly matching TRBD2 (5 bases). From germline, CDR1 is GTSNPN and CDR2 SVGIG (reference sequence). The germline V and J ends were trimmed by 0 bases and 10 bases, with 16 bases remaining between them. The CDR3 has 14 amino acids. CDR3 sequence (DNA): TGTGCCTGGAGTGTACCCCCCCTAGCCTGGGAGCAGTTCTTC. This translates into CAWSVPPLAWEQFF.

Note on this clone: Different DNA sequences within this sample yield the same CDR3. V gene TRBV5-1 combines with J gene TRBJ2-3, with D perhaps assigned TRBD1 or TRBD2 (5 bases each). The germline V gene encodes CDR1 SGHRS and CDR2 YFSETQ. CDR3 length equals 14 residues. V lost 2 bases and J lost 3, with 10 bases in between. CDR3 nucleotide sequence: TGCGCCAGCAGCTTAGGGACGTCTACAGATACGCAGTATTTT. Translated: CASSLGTSTDTQYF.